A single sample is the source of the 11 T cell receptor beta chains below, sequenced in a study of blood T cells in healthy people across ages. Alongside a J-beta primer mix, a sample-barcoded 5' primer served in a second PCR lasting about 7 to 12 cycles. TCRdb reprocessed the 5' RACE reads with MiXCR, giving one entry per CDR3 protein. This sample has 600,000 to 850,000 distinct CDR3 sequences; about 25% occur once, and the top ten carry just under 9.5%. This sample was also put to use in a study of T cells of mothers and their children.

Sequences were obtained from blood. The receptors here all came from a boy aged 10-17 years in good health.

This clonotype came up a few times. The genes are TRBV6-6 and TRBJ2-1; D may be TRBD2 (5 bases). The V and J ends lost 0 bases and 5 bases respectively, with 11 bases between them. Germline assignment: CDR1 MNHNY and CDR2 SVGAGI (reference sequence). The CDR3 has 15 amino acids. The CDR3 loop reads CASSYSAASNNEQFF. Written as DNA, the CDR3 is TGTGCCAGCAGTTACTCAGCGGCATCCAACAATGAGCAGTTCTTC.

The chain combines TRBV7-3 with TRBJ2-5; TRBD1 or TRBD2 may be the D gene (5 bases each). CDR1 is SGHTA, CDR2 FQGTGA, per germline. The V gene lost 5 bases and the J gene lost 4 bases, with 17 bases spanning the gap. This CDR3 is 15 amino acids long. The CDR3 DNA reads as TGTGCCAGCAGCCGGGTAGGGACCCTCGCAGAGACCCAGTACTTC. Protein: CASSRVGTLAETQYF.

J is TRBJ2-7 and V is TRBV19; 7 positions match TRBD2. Germline V gene sequence: CDR1 LNHDA, CDR2 SQIVND (reference sequence). This CDR3 region has 15 residues. V lost 1 base to trimming and J lost 3 bases; unmatched junction nucleotides: 6. The CDR3 region has the DNA TGTGCCAGTAGTATAGTAGCGGGCACTTTCTACGAGCAGTACTTC. It is translated as CASSIVAGTFYEQYF.

This clonotype has a handful of counts. V usage is TRBV29-1 and J usage is TRBJ2-7, with 8 bases fitting TRBD1. The germline V gene has CDR1 SQVTM and CDR2 ANQGSEA. V lost 5 bases, J lost 2 bases, and 8 bases stayed unmatched. The CDR3 extends over 14 amino acids. In DNA, the CDR3 is TGCAGCGTTACTACCGGGACAGGTCCCTACGAGCAGTACTTC. It specifies CSVTTGTGPYEQYF.

The gene calls are TRBV9 and TRBJ1-1; D perhaps matches TRBD1 (6 bases). This CDR3 has 18 amino acids. CDR1 and CDR2 (germline): SGDLS, YYNGEE. V lost 0 bases and J lost 1, with 19 bases in between. CDR3 nucleotide sequence: TGTGCCAGCAGCGTAGCTATCGGACAGACGACGGAGAACACTGAAGCTTTCTTT. This translates into CASSVAIGQTTENTEAFF.

This clonotype was found many times. V and J are TRBV7-2 and TRBJ2-7; D not resolved. The CDR3 is made up of 14 amino acids. The ends were cut back, 1 base at V and 3 bases at J, with 10 bases in the middle. Germline V gene data show CDR1 as SGHTA and CDR2 as FQGNSA. The CDR3 DNA sequence: TGTGCCAGCAGCTTAGGGTCCAAAAGCTACGAGCAGTACTTC. It codes for CASSLGSKSYEQYF. Together with reference TRBV7-2 and TRBJ2-7, the CDR3 gives the full variable domain: GAGVSQSPSNKVTEKGKDVELRCDPISGHTALYWYRQSLGQGLEFLIYFQGNSAPDKSGLPSDRFSAERTGGSVSTLTIQRTQQEDSAVYLCASSLGSKSYEQYFGPGTRLTVT.

This chain links TRBV7-2 with TRBJ2-4; 9 bases are a match to TRBD2. V trimming: 5 bases; J trimming: 4 bases; junction bases outside the gene matches: 6. Germline-derived CDR1 and CDR2 are SGHTA and FQGNSA. This CDR3 region has 15 residues. CDR3 residues: CASSPRLAEKNIQYF. DNA for the CDR3: TGTGCCAGCAGCCCGCGACTAGCGGAGAAAAACATTCAGTACTTC.

The V gene is TRBV4-3, the J gene TRBJ1-4; D is uncertain. The germline CDR1 and CDR2 sequences are LGHNA and YSLEER. V lost 0 bases and J 7 bases, leaving 12 bases between the germline ends. The CDR3 is 15 amino acids. The CDR3 region has the DNA TGCGCCAGCAGCCAAGACCCCGGGAGCGGTGAAAAACTGTTTTTT. Translating it yields CASSQDPGSGEKLFF.

This clonotype was seen more than once but under ten times. The rearrangement links TRBV24-1 to TRBJ2-1, with 7 positions matching TRBD2. CDR1 and CDR2 from the germline V gene are KGHDR and SFDVKD. The CDR3 is 17 amino acids. Trimming removed 3 bases from V and 6 bases from J; junction bases left unmatched: 13. In DNA form, the CDR3 reads TGTGCCACCAGTGATCCAACCACGGGACCGGGGGGCAATGAGCAGTTCTTC. Translated, it gives CATSDPTTGPGGNEQFF.

The chain joins TRBV4-2 to TRBJ1-1, with 9 bases identical to TRBD1. V lost 2 bases to trimming and J lost 0 bases; unmatched junction nucleotides: 1. This CDR3 contains 15 residues. From germline, CDR1 is LGHNA and CDR2 YNFKEQ. This chain's CDR3 is CASSQRTGVNTEAFF. The DNA of the CDR3 is TGTGCCAGCAGCCAACGGACAGGGGTGAACACTGAAGCTTTCTTT.

V gene TRBV13 combines with J gene TRBJ1-1; D gene unclear. V lost 0 bases and J 6 bases, leaving 14 bases between the germline ends. Germline CDR1 and CDR2: PRHDT and FYEKMQ (reference sequence). This CDR3 is 15 amino acids long. CDR3 loop: CASSLGRALESEAFF. In DNA, the CDR3 is TGTGCCAGCAGCTTAGGAAGGGCGCTGGAGTCTGAAGCTTTCTTT.